This record covers a single T cell receptor beta chain. TCRdb's table, derived via immunoSEQ multiplex PCR, lists solely in-frame clones and lacks some. The table shows 400,000 to 450,000 clones, with around 90% occurring only once. The sample comes from a study of blood T cell repertoires in COVID-19. Study overall: Sources were T cells, B-cell-depleted T cells, or PBMCs; the material itself was cDNA or gDNA.

Looked up from germline, CDR1 is SGHNT and CDR2 is YYREEE (reference sequence). CDR3 length: 15 amino acids. V shed 4 bases and J 0 bases; nucleotides not matched to a gene: 4. The chain combines TRBV5-4 with TRBJ1-2; 9 bases align to TRBD1. The receptor comes from a man aged 18 to 29 with COVID-19, enrolled during active disease. Material: peripheral blood. CDR3 sequence (DNA): TGTGCCAGCAGCGGGGGACAGGGTCCTAACTATGGCTACACCTTC. Amino acid sequence: CASSGGQGPNYGYTF. The whole variable domain, remainder taken from reference TRBV5-4 and TRBJ1-2, is ETGVTQSPTHLIKTRGQQVTLRCSSQSGHNTVSWYQQALGQGPQFIFQYYREEENGRGNFPPRFSGLQFPNYSSELNVNALELDDSALYLCASSGGQGPNYGYTFGSGTRLTVV.